The 2 T cell receptor beta chains listed next were all sequenced from one sample in a study of blood T cell repertoires in COVID-19. Profiled with immunoSEQ multiplex PCR; TCRdb holds only in-frame clones, not every one. Here the sample spans more than 300,000 clones, 89% being singletons. The sequencing input was peripheral blood. The receptors were sampled from a woman under 40 with COVID-19, enrolled during active disease.

This clone came up once. This sequence joins TRBV5-8 and TRBJ1-2, with unresolved D. V lost 2 bases and J 14 bases, leaving 4 bases between the germline ends. The CDR3 is 8 residues long. Germline loops: CDR1 SGHTS, CDR2 YDEGEE. CDR3 bases: TGTGCCAGCAGCTTTCGTACCTTC. It translates to CASSFRTF.

The genes are TRBV4-1 and TRBJ2-2, with a possible D match to TRBD1 (5 bases). V dropped 8 bases and J dropped 2 bases, with 18 bases sitting between them. The CDR3 extends over 16 amino acids. Germline V lookup: CDR1 MGHRA, CDR2 YSYEKL. CDR3 region: CASRKTLQGNTGELFF. DNA for the CDR3: TGCGCCAGCCGCAAAACCCTCCAGGGCAACACCGGGGAGCTGTTTTTT.